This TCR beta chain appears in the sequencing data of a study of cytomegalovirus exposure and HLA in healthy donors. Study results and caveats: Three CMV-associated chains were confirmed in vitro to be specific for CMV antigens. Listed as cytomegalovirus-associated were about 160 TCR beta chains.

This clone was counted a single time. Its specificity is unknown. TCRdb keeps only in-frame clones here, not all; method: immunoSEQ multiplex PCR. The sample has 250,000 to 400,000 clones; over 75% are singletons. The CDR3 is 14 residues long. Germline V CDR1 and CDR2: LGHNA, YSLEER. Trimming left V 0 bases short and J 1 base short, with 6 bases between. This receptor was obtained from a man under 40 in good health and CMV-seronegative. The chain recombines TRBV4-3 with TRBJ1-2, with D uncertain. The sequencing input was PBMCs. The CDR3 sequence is CASSQDSGNYGYTF. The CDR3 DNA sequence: TGCGCCAGCAGCCAAGATTCGGGTAACTATGGCTACACCTTC.